One and the same sample provided the 24 T cell receptor beta chains below, sequenced in a study of glioma-infiltrating T cells. TCR alpha and beta CDR3 regions were amplified from RNA using iRepertoire nested multiplex PCR. Using its own MiXCR run on the multiplex PCR reads, TCRdb lists one record per CDR3 protein. The sample gives under 200,000 distinct CDR3 sequences, under 55% of which show up once; roughly 5.2% is in the top ten. The specimen was glioma tissue, nonneoplastic brain tissue, or PBMCs (not recorded which). The origin of the receptors is a human donor with low-grade glioma or glioblastoma, undergoing nonglioma brain surgery, or in good health (not recorded which).

Remarks on this clonotype: A read error may explain this, as a much larger clone is one base away. V is TRBV6-9 and J is TRBJ2-3; D tentatively reads TRBD1 or TRBD2 (6 bases each). Per germline, CDR1 MNHGY and CDR2 SVAAGI. This CDR3 has 14 residues. CDR3 coding DNA: TGTTCCAGCAGTTTTCCGTCGGGGGCCGATACGCAGTATTTT. Translating it yields CSSSFPSGADTQYF.

As regards this clonotype: Germline and junction disagree at one end, which may indicate a read error. J is TRBJ1-1 and V is TRBV6-5; the match to TRBD1 covers 7 bases. This CDR3 has 14 amino acids. Germline CDR1 reads MNHEY; CDR2 reads SVGAGI. The CDR3 DNA reads as TGTGCCAGCAGTGAAACGACAGGGAACACTAAAGCTTTCTTT. As protein: CASSETTGNTKAFF.

This clonotype has a count of ten or more. This chain uses TRBV20-1 with TRBJ1-5; the D is unclear. The CDR3 spans 16 residues. The germline CDR1 and CDR2 sequences are DFQATT and SNEGSKA (reference sequence). Between the trimmed V and J ends, which lost 3 bases and 6 bases, there was a span of 21 bases. Here the CDR3 DNA reads TGCAGTGCTAGTTCTGTGGGAGCCTCCCAAATTCAGCCCCAGCATTTT. Translation gives CSASSVGASQIQPQHF.

This clonotype was detected ten times or more. The chain recombines TRBV2 with TRBJ2-4; D uncertain. Trimming took 4 bases from V and 1 from J, leaving 8 bases between them. Germline loops: CDR1 SNHLY, CDR2 FYNNEI. CDR3 length: 14 residues. CDR3 sequence reads: CASSVPSAKNIQYF. The DNA of the CDR3 is TGTGCCAGCAGTGTTCCTTCTGCCAAAAACATTCAGTACTTC.

Only one count was recorded for this clonotype. A read error is possible here, since a much larger clone lies one base away. The genes are TRBV28 and TRBJ2-1; D gene ambiguous. V was shortened by 6 bases and J by 2 bases, with 17 bases between the two germline ends. This CDR3 is 16 amino acids long. Germline-derived CDR1 and CDR2 are MDHEN and SYDVKM. The DNA of the CDR3 is TGTGCCAGCAGCCCTCATAGCTCCGGGCCCTACAATGAGCAGTTCTTC. Its protein is CASSPHSSGPYNEQFF.

This chain uses TRBV7-7 with TRBJ2-5; D is perhaps TRBD2 (5 bases). The CDR3 is made up of 13 amino acids. Germline V gene sequence: CDR1 SSHAT, CDR2 FNYEAQ (reference sequence). The V gene lost 6 bases and the J gene lost 7 bases, with 15 bases spanning the gap. The CDR3 bases are TGTGCCAGCAGTGGGAGTCGCGTGGGGACCCAGTACTTC. Its protein product is CASSGSRVGTQYF. Complete variable domain (other parts from reference TRBV7-7 and TRBJ2-5): GAGVSQSPRYKVTKRGQDVTLRCDPISSHATLYWYQQALGQGPEFLTYFNYEAQPDKSGLPSDRFSAERPEGSISTLTIQRTEQRDSAMYRCASSGSRVGTQYFGPGTRLLVL.

On this clonotype: This CDR3 fails to terminate in the conserved phenylalanine or tryptophan, so it likely reflects a read error. This chain uses TRBV7-9 with TRBJ2-5; D is uncertain. The length of the CDR3 is 14 residues. Germline CDR1 reads SEHNR; CDR2 reads FQNEAQ (reference sequence). V lost 4 bases to trimming and J lost 0 bases, with 9 bases between them. This CDR3 is CASSSSMYQETQYL. The CDR3 nucleotides are TGTGCCAGCAGCTCCTCCATGTACCAAGAGACCCAGTACCTC.

The chain is built from TRBV6-6 and TRBJ2-3; no definite D call. This CDR3 contains 13 residues. Germline CDR1 and CDR2: MNHNY and SVGAGI (reference sequence). The CDR3 nucleotides read TGTGTTAGCAGTTACTCTTACACAGATACGCAGTATTTT. This translates into CVSSYSYTDTQYF.

This clonotype appeared a few times. The CDR3 reads CASSEGPYGYTF. The CDR3 DNA is TGTGCCAGTAGTGAGGGCCCCTATGGCTACACCTTC. This chain joins TRBV19 and TRBJ1-2; D is undetermined. The CDR3 runs to 12 residues. The germline V and J ends were trimmed by 5 bases and 4 bases, with 8 bases remaining between them. The germline CDR1 and CDR2 sequences are LNHDA and SQIVND (reference sequence).

The chain joins TRBV5-4 to TRBJ2-7; possible D gene TRBD1, 5 bases. The V gene's germline CDR1 is SGHNT and CDR2 YYREEE (reference sequence). The CDR3 runs 17 residues. The germline V and J ends were trimmed by 5 bases and 3 bases, with 24 bases remaining between them. The CDR3 DNA is TGTGCCAGCAGTCACAGCCGGACACTCGTTTCGGTCTACGAGCAGTACTTC. Its protein product is CASSHSRTLVSVYEQYF.

As to this clonotype: A much bigger clone sits one base away, suggesting this may be a read error. The CDR3 bases are TGTCCCACCAGTGGAAACAATGAGCAGTTCTTC. It translates to CPTSGNNEQFF. The chain recombines TRBV24-1 with TRBJ2-1; D ambiguous. The CDR3 spans 11 residues. CDR1 and CDR2 from the germline V gene are KGHDR and SFDVKD.

The CDR3 DNA reads TGCAGAGGGGTAGCGGGACCTACCTGGGATGAGCAGTTCTTC. It translates to CRGVAGPTWDEQFF. The rearrangement links TRBV29-1 to TRBJ2-1, with 8 bases identical to TRBD2. Germline V CDR1 and CDR2: SQVTM, ANQGSEA. This CDR3 comprises 14 residues.

This clonotype was recorded many times. The CDR3: CSAPDSQYNEQFF. CDR3 DNA sequence: TGCAGTGCCCCGGACAGCCAATACAATGAGCAGTTCTTC. This chain uses TRBV20-1 with TRBJ2-1; perhaps TRBD1 as D (6 bases). Germline CDR1 and CDR2: DFQATT and SNEGSKA (reference sequence). The CDR3 is 13 amino acids. The V gene lost 6 bases and the J gene lost 4 bases, with 13 bases spanning the gap.

The chain recombines TRBV20-1 with TRBJ2-4; D possibly matches TRBD1 or TRBD2 (7 bases each). The CDR3 runs 16 residues. The V gene lost 6 bases and the J gene lost 8 bases, with 26 bases spanning the gap. Germline CDR1 and CDR2: DFQATT and SNEGSKA (reference sequence). In DNA, the CDR3 is TGCAGTGCGAGGAAATCTCAGGGGGGGCCACAGGACATTCAGTACTTC. Encoded protein: CSARKSQGGPQDIQYF.

In the case of this clonotype: With a much larger clone just one base away, this may be a read error. This chain joins TRBV2 and TRBJ1-2, with TRBD1 as a possible D gene (6 bases). This CDR3 is 14 amino acids long. From germline, CDR1 is SNHLY and CDR2 FYNNEI. As DNA, the CDR3 is TGTGCCATCAGTGAAGTAGGGGGGAACTATGGCTACACCTTC. As protein: CAISEVGGNYGYTF.

Of note for this clonotype: At one boundary the junction diverges from the germline segment, which might be a read error. V is TRBV20-1 and J is TRBJ1-1; 9 nucleotides align to TRBD1. This CDR3 has 14 residues. CDR1 is DFQATT, CDR2 SNEGSKA, per germline (reference sequence). CDR3 protein: CSDLGQGMNTGAFF. In DNA, the CDR3 is TGCAGTGACCTGGGACAGGGTATGAACACTGGAGCTTTCTTT.

This clonotype has a single count. One end of the junction varies from germline; a read error may be responsible. This chain links TRBV24-1 with TRBJ2-3; D uncertain. This CDR3 has 13 amino acids. In germline, CDR1 is KGHDR, CDR2 SFDVKD. The CDR3 region is CATKEELTDTRYF. The CDR3 DNA is TGTGCCACCAAGGAAGAGTTAACAGATACGCGGTATTTT.

Comment on this clonotype: It may be a read error: a sequence one base away is much more abundant. J is TRBJ1-1 and V is TRBV12-3 or TRBV12-4; D unclear. The CDR3 consists of 12 residues. V was clipped by 3 bases and J by 9 bases, with 11 bases between them. CDR3 nucleotide sequence: TGTGCCAGCAGTTTGGAGGGAGCTAAAGCTTTCTTT. It encodes CASSLEGAKAFF.

With regard to this clonotype: An end of the junction does not agree with germline; a read error may underlie this. The chain employs TRBV20-1 and TRBJ2-5; D not resolved. This CDR3 comprises 13 residues. The V gene's germline CDR1 is DFQATT and CDR2 SNEGSKA (reference sequence). Here the CDR3 DNA reads TGCAGTCCTGGATCGCGATTACAAGATACCCAGTACTTC. Translating it yields CSPGSRLQDTQYF.

This clonotype was found a few times. V and J are TRBV4-1 and TRBJ2-1, with 7 nucleotides matching TRBD2. Looked up from germline, CDR1 is MGHRA and CDR2 is YSYEKL. The CDR3 extends over 15 amino acids. The junction had 6 bases not matched to a gene; V was cut back by 1 base and J by 6 bases. CDR3 nucleotide sequence: TGCGCCAGCAGCCAAGGTGGGCTAGCGGTCAATGAGCAGTTCTTC. Its translation is CASSQGGLAVNEQFF.

About this clonotype: As the CDR3 is not closed by the conserved phenylalanine or tryptophan, this likely results from a read error. The chain recombines TRBV4-1 with TRBJ2-5, with D possibly matching TRBD2 (7 bases). V lost 5 bases and J lost 7, with 17 bases in between. The CDR3 is 14 amino acids. Germline CDR1 and CDR2: MGHRA and YSYEKL. CDR3 residues: CASSGRGREGTQYL. The CDR3, as DNA: TGCGCCAGCAGCGGCAGGGGCAGGGAGGGGACCCAGTACTTA.

This clonotype was counted ten times or more. The chain uses TRBV7-3 and TRBJ2-1, with 7 bases fitting TRBD2. The V segment lost 0 bases and the J segment 2 bases; nucleotides outside the gene matches: 1. The CDR3 extends over 15 amino acids. CDR1 is SGHTA and CDR2 is FQGTGA in the germline V gene. CDR3 DNA sequence: TGTGCCAGCAGCTTAACCGGGACTACCTACAATGAGCAGTTCTTC. Translated, it gives CASSLTGTTYNEQFF.

This clonotype was seen ten or more times. This chain uses TRBV15 with TRBJ2-5; 8 positions match TRBD2. V was clipped by 2 bases and J by 2 bases; unmatched bases: 4. CDR3 length: 15 amino acids. Germline values: CDR1 LNHNV, CDR2 YYDKDF (reference sequence). The chain's CDR3 is CATSRISGAQETQYF. The CDR3 nucleotides read TGTGCCACCAGCAGAATTAGCGGGGCTCAAGAGACCCAGTACTTC.

As to this clonotype: Since no conserved phenylalanine or tryptophan closes the CDR3, a read error is the likely cause. No DNA is shown, since the ends of the CDR3 on it are uncertain; the CDR3 is the one TCRdb lists. The chain employs TRBV7-9 and TRBJ2-3. The CDR3 extends over 10 residues, inclusive of both ends. The germline V gene encodes CDR1 SEHNR and CDR2 FQNEAQ (reference sequence). CDR3 loop: CARYTDTRYY.